This entry describes one T cell receptor (beta chain). The target of this receptor is not known. No much larger clonotype is one base removed from it; base qualities were not supplied. These data belong to a study of blood T cell repertoires in COVID-19 (TCRdb year 2020). In the study overall: Samples covering the acute and convalescent phases of COVID-19 were provided by collaborators in the United States, Italy and Spain. Nearly every sample came with metadata listing a de-identified subject ID, COVID-19 status, age in years and sex. Deeply sampled blood TCRbeta repertoires from subjects exposed to, actively infected with, or recovered from COVID-19 were included in the dataset. The repertoires were released in a freely available public database meant as a resource for research on the immune response to SARS-CoV-2. The material from the prospective study consisted of cDNA or gDNA derived from T cells, B-cell-depleted T cells, or PBMCs. Where HLA class I and class II types were available, the types were taken from metadata supplied by the sample provider, not from assay-based typing. Samples came from the ongoing ImmuneRACE study (first 160 participants) plus 1,254 subjects from 6 global collaborators. Beyond this particular receptor, the publication reports: The amount of clinical and demographic metadata varied by source and participant and was provided uncurated.

CDR1 MNHEY and CDR2 SMNVEV were looked up in the germline V gene (reference sequence). Inclusive of the bounding cysteine and phenylalanine, the CDR3 is 13 residues long. The only DNA kept is the CDR3, 39 bases in frame from the first base. At the junction V is shortened by 6 bases and J by 4 bases; bases outside the gene matches: 3. TCRbeta CDR3 regions were amplified from genomic DNA by means of the immunoSEQ Assay, a bias-controlled multiplex PCR. On the study's bioinformatics: Within the assay, amplification of reference gene primers was used to estimate how many nucleated cells each sample contained. To quantify the absolute abundance of each unique TCRbeta CDR3 rearrangement, sequence reads were collapsed and filtered. Productive Simpson clonality was computed per sample as the square root of Simpson's diversity index over productive rearrangements. TCRdb's version of the immuneACCESS table is confined to in-frame rearrangements and falls short of the full clone set. An unresolved V gene accounts for under half of the shortfall where checked; the remainder is of unknown origin. Clonal size and the V and J genes are those of that table, whereas D and trimming came from the DNA. The sample table holds some 150,000 clones, of which approximately 84% were seen once. The ten largest account for about 2.5% of the sample.

Each collaborating institution followed its own protocols to collect whole blood in K2EDTA tubes. For TCRbeta analysis, collaborator samples were shipped as frozen whole blood, as isolated PBMCs, or as DNA extracted from either sample type. The receptor was derived from a human donor with acute or convalescent COVID-19. The donor label of this sample is uncertain. The chain links TRBV27 with TRBJ1-3; the central 7 bases match TRBD1. The specimen was peripheral blood. The DNA sequence follows: TGTGCCAGCAGGAAGACAGGGGGAAACACCATATATTTT. Its protein reads: CASRKTGGNTIYF.